The following is a T cell receptor beta chain sequence with its context. What this receptor recognizes is not known. No much larger clone is present one base from it, and per-base qualities are unavailable. The germline V gene provides CDR1 MGHDK and CDR2 SYGVNS. The CDR3 goes from the cysteine to the phenylalanine over 15 residues. Just the 45-base CDR3 DNA is kept, in frame starting at base 1. Deletion took 7 bases off V and 6 bases off J, with a span of 19 bases between the germline ends. This record comes from a study of shared clonotypes between healthy human individuals (TCRdb year 2020). Some background on the complete study: A couple of women and three men aged 18 to 49 years were included in the cohort. Each donor's leukapheresis produced roughly between roughly 0.9 and 8.9 billion PBMCs. To estimate repertoire size and how much clonotype sharing occurs between individuals, the study deeply sequenced the blood TCR repertoires of several healthy adults. To increase sequencing depth and limit assay-specific biases, different laboratories used diverse techniques to prepare libraries and sequence TCR repertoires. For each donor, CD4 naive and CD4 memory were each run on three plates, CD8 naive on two plates, and CD8 memory on one plate.

Study-level results and caveats: Only blood was sampled, and tissue TCR repertoires likely differ from those in blood. Pairwise subsampling indicated that sequencing depth was expected to affect the degree of clonotype sharing among donors. The genetic and exposure-history diversity represented was limited by the small number of donors. Naive subsets generally had larger estimated clonotype richness than memory subsets did. Higher generation probabilities were observed for clonotypes shared by all four sorted-subset donors than for non-shared clonotypes. Rarefaction of sorted-subset datasets indicated incomplete sequencing despite the large sequencing depth. Sharing across several donors was observed for about 5% of naive CD4, under 4% of naive CD8, over 2% of memory CD4, and less than 0.45% of memory CD8 clonotypes.

The donors were healthy, HIV-negative adults who had no recently reported acute infections or vaccinations. Every donor was a Caucasian adult living in Nashville, Tennessee, USA. CD4+ T cells were enriched by magnetic negative selection; naive cells were then positively selected on CD45RA, and the negative fraction formed the memory subset. Blood was collected by leukapheresis, and PBMCs were isolated by Ficoll-Histopaque density gradient centrifugation and then cryopreserved in liquid nitrogen vapor phase. Analytical flow cytometry was used to check the purity and quantity of every magnetically sorted T cell population. Genomic DNA was isolated from every sorted fraction and measured by UV absorbance on a Nanodrop 2000c. TCR CDR3 regions were amplified from genomic DNA by multiplex PCR using the deep immunoSEQ assay. Extracted genomic DNA from each cell subset was distributed evenly across all wells of several immunoSEQ 96-well plates, and each plate was treated as a replicate. Each replicate PCR for sorted subsets received 150 to 250 ng genomic DNA, equal to around 32,000 T cell genomes. Purified libraries were quantified with a Qubit 3.0 fluorometer, sized on a Bioanalyzer 2100, and re-quantified with the KAPA Library Quantification kit. Every immunoSEQ 96-well plate was sequenced on a dedicated single-read 150-cycle Illumina NextSeq 550 flow cell. The study's own analysis went as follows. Because the immunoSEQ output held only junctional sequences and lacked quality scores, the filtering could not match the filtering applied to full-length reads. To assign V/J genes and CDR3, sequences were annotated using PyIR, a Python wrapper for IgBLAST v1.9, with IMGT germline references. Any read was removed if the V/J assignment was weak (E-value above 1e-6), the CDR3 was missing, or the read contained stop codons, out-of-frame junctions, or ambiguous translated residues. V3J clonotypes were defined as sequences sharing the same inferred V gene, J gene, and CDR3 amino acid sequence. Percentage overlap between repertoires was calculated by dividing the number of shared unique clonotypes by the size of the smaller repertoire. RTK rarefaction, the Chao1 estimator, and Recon v2.1 estimates of unobserved clonotypes were used to assess repertoire richness. Generation probabilities were computed with OLGA for all TCRbeta clonotypes obtained by the gDNA method from several donors. TCRdb provides this immuneACCESS table in a form limited to in-frame rearrangements. Some clones are lacking; in checked studies, under half of them reflect an unresolved V gene, and why the rest are absent is not known. The V and J calls and clone size were taken over from that table, and D and trimming were inferred from the DNA. The sample table lists roughly 500,000 clones, approximately 95% of them with a count of one. Together, the top ten hold approximately 0.067% of the sample.

The sequencing input was naive CD4+ T cells sorted from blood. The sample's cell subset or site label is to be understood as: CD45RA+ positively selected. The rearrangement combines TRBV25-1 with TRBJ2-1; TRBD2 could be the D gene, as 6 bases match. This clonotype was obtained from a young woman in good health. The DNA is as follows: TGTGCCAGCATCCCGACTAGGGGAAAAGGCAATGAGCAGTTCTTC. This gives the protein CASIPTRGKGNEQFF.